The subject of this entry is one T cell receptor (beta chain). These data come from a study of blood T cell repertoires in COVID-19. Study-wide background: Nucleic acid was either cDNA or gDNA, and it came from T cells, B-cell-depleted T cells, or PBMCs.

Libraries were prepared by immunoSEQ multiplex PCR; TCRdb keeps only in-frame clonotypes and omits some of them. This table has roughly 140,000 clones, around 83% appearing once. Looked up from germline, CDR1 is GTSNPN and CDR2 is SVGIG (reference sequence). Trimming at V came to 0 bases and at J to 2 bases, leaving 0 bases not matched to a gene. The CDR3 spans 15 residues. The sequenced sample was peripheral blood. V usage is TRBV30 and J usage is TRBJ2-1, with TRBD2 matching 11 bases. The TCR was taken from a man aged 55 to 70 with active or convalescent COVID-19. CDR3: CAWSVLAGAYNEQFF. The CDR3 nucleotides are TGTGCCTGGAGTGTACTAGCGGGGGCCTACAATGAGCAGTTCTTC.